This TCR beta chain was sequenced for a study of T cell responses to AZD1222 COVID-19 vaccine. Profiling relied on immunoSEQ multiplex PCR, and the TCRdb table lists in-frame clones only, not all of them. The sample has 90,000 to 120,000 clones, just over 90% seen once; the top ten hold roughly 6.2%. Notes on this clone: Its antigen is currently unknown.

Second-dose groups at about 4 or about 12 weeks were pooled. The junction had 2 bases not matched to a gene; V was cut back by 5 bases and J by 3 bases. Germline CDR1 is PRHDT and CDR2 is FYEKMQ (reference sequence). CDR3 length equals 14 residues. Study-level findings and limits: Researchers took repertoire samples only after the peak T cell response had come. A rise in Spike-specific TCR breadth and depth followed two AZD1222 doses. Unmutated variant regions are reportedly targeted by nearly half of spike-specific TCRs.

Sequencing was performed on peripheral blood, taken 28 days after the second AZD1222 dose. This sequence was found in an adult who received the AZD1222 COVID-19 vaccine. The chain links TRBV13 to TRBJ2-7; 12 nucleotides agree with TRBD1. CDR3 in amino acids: CASSRDRGHYEQYF. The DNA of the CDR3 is TGTGCCAGCAGCCGGGACAGGGGGCACTACGAGCAGTACTTC.